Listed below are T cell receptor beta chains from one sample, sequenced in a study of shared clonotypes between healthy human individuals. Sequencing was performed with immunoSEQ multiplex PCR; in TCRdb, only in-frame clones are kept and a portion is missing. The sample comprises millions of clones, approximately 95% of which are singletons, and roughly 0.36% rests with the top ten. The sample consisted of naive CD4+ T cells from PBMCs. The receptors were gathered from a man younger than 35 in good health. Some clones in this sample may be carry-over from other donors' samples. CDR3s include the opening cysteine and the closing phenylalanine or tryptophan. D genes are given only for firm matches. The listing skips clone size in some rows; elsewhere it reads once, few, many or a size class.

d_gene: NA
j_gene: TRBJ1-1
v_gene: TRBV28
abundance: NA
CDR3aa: CASSLWINRPEAFF
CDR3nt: TGTGCCAGCAGTTTGTGGATAAACCGACCTGAAGCTTTCTTT

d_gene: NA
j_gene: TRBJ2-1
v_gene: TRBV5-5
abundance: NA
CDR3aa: CASTAGRHPRPYNEQFF
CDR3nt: TGTGCCAGCACCGCAGGGAGGCACCCGAGACCCTACAATGAGCAGTTCTTC

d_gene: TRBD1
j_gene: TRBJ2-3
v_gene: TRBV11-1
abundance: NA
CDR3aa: CASRQGYGTGSTDTQYF
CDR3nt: TGTGCCAGCAGGCAAGGCTACGGGACAGGGAGCACAGATACGCAGTATTTT

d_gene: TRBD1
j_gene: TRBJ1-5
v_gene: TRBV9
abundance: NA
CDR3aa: CASSEEGQYYQPQHF
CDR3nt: TGTGCCAGCAGCGAAGAGGGACAGTATTATCAGCCCCAGCATTTT

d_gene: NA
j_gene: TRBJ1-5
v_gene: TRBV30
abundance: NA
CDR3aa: CAWSVGSGWPQHF
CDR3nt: TGTGCCTGGAGTGTAGGGTCCGGTTGGCCCCAGCATTTT

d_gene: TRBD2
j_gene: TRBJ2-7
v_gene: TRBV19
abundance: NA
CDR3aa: CASSIVRTSGSSSYEQYF
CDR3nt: TGTGCCAGTAGTATAGTGAGGACTAGCGGGAGTTCATCCTACGAGCAGTACTTC

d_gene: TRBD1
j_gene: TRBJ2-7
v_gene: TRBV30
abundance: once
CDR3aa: CAWSPGTGIREQYF
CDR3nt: TGTGCCTGGTCCCCTGGGACAGGGATCCGCGAGCAGTACTTC

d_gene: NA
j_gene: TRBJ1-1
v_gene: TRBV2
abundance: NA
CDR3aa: CASSDRGPEAFF
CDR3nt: TGTGCCAGCAGTGACAGGGGACCTGAAGCTTTCTTT

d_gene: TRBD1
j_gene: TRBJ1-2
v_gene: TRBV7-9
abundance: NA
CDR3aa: CASSPRTGNSFNYGYTF
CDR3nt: TGTGCCAGCAGCCCTAGGACAGGAAACTCCTTTAACTATGGCTACACCTTC

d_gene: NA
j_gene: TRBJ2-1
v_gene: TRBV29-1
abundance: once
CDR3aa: CSSRGRGSSYNEQFF
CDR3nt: TGCAGCTCCCGGGGGCGCGGGAGCTCCTACAATGAGCAGTTCTTC

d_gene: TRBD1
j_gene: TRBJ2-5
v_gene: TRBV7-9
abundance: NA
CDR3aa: CASSRNWDRVQETQYF
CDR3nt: TGTGCCAGCAGCCGCAATTGGGACAGGGTCCAAGAGACCCAGTACTTC

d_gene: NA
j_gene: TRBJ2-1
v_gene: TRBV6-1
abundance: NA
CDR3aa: CASIGGALLYNEQFF
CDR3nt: TGTGCCAGCATCGGAGGCGCCCTTCTTTACAATGAGCAGTTCTTC

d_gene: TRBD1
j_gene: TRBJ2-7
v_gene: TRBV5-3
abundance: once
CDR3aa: CARSPTGTDYEQYF
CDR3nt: TGTGCCAGATCCCCCACCGGGACAGATTACGAGCAGTACTTC

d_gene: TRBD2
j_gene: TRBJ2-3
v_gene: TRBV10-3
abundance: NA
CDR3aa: CAISEAGATDTQYF
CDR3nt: TGTGCCATCAGTGAGGCGGGAGCGACAGATACGCAGTATTTT

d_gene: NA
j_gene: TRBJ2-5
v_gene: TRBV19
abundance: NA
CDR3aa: CASSISRIYQETQYF
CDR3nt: TGTGCCAGTAGTATATCACGGATTTACCAAGAGACCCAGTACTTC

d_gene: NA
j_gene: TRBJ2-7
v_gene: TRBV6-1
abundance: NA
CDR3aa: CASGGGQGGLNFPYEQYF
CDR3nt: TGTGCCAGCGGTGGAGGACAAGGAGGTTTAAACTTCCCCTACGAGCAGTACTTC

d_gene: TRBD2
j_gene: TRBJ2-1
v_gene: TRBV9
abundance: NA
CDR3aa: CASSVEGVRLAGDEQFF
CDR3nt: TGTGCCAGCAGCGTAGAGGGGGTAAGACTAGCGGGAGACGAGCAGTTCTTC